This T cell receptor (beta chain) was captured by sequencing in a study of T cell responses to AZD1222 COVID-19 vaccine. Regarding the study as a whole: Once two AZD1222 doses were given, Spike-specific TCR breadth and depth went up. Only six people who got AZD1222 tested seropositive at baseline. White British people made up most donors, females outnumbered males, and clonal diversity was possibly underestimated. Repertoires were obtained only post-peak T cell response.

About this clone: Antigen: not known.

Assay: immunoSEQ multiplex PCR; the TCRdb copy retains only in-frame clones and omits some. The data hold 90,000 to 110,000 clones, with roughly 88% observed a single time. Germline-derived CDR1 and CDR2 are SEHNR and FQNEAQ (reference sequence). This CDR3 is 14 amino acids long. V gave up 0 bases and J gave up 4 bases, with 9 bases separating them. The sequencing here drew on peripheral blood, taken on day 0 of MenACWY control vaccination. The source is an adult in good health. The chain carries TRBV7-9 and TRBJ1-1; no reliable D call. The CDR3 nucleotides are TGTGCCAGCAGCTTAGCTGGAATCGGCACTGAAGCTTTCTTT. Its translation is CASSLAGIGTEAFF.